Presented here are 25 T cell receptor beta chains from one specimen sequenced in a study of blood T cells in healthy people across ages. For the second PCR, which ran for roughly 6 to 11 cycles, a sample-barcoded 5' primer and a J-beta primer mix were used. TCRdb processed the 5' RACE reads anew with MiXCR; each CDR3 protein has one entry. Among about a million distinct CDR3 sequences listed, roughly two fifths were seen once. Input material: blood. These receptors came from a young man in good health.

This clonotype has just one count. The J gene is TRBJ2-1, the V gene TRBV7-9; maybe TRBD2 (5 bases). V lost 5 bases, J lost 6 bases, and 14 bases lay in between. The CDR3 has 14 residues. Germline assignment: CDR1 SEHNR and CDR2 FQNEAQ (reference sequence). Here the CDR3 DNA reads TGTGCCAGCAGCCCTACAGCGGTACCCAATGAGCAGTTCTTC. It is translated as CASSPTAVPNEQFF. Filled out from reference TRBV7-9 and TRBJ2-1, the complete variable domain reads DTGVSQNPRHKITKRGQNVTFRCDPISEHNRLYWYRQTLGQGPEFLTYFQNEAQLEKSRLLSDRFSAERPKGSFSTLEIQRTEQGDSAMYLCASSPTAVPNEQFFGPGTRLTVL.

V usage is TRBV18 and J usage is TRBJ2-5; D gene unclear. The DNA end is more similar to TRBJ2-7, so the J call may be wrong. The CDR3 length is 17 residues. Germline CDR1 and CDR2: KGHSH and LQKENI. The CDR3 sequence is CASSPPPLTNLGYEQYF. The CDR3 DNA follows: TGTGCCAGCTCACCACCGCCCTTGACAAACCTGGGGTACGAGCAGTACTTC.

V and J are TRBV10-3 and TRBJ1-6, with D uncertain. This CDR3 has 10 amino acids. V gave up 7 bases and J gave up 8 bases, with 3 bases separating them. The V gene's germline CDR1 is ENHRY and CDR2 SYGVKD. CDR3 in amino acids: CAITDSPLHF. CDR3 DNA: TGTGCCATCACGGATTCACCCCTCCACTTT.

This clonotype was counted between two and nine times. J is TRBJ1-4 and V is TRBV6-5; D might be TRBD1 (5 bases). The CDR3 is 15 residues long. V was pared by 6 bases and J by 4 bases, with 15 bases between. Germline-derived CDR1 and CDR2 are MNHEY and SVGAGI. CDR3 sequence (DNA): TGTGCCAGCAGAACCCAGGGACGCGGTAATGAAAAACTGTTTTTT. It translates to CASRTQGRGNEKLFF.

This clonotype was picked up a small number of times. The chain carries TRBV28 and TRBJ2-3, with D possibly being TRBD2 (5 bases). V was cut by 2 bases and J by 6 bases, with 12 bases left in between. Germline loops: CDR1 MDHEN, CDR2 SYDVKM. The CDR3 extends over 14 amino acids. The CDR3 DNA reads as TGTGCCAGCAGTTTAGGGCGGAGAGGGGATACGCAGTATTTT. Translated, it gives CASSLGRRGDTQYF.

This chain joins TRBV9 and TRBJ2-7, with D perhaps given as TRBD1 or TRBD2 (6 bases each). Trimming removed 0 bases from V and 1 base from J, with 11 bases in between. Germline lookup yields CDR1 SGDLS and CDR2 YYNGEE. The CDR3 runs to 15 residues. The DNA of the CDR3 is TGTGCCAGCAGCGTAGATTGGGGGGCGTCCTACGAGCAGTACTTC. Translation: CASSVDWGASYEQYF.

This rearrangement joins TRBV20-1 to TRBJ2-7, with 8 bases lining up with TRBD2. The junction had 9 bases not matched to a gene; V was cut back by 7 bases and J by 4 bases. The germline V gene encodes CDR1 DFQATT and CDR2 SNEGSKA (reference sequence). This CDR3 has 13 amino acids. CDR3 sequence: CSVFGGGLYEQYF. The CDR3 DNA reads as TGCAGTGTTTTCGGGGGGGGCCTATACGAGCAGTACTTC.

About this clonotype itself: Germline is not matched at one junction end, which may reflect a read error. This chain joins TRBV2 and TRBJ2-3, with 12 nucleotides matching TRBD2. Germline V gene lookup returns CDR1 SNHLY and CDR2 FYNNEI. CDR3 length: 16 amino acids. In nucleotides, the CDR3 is TGTGCCAGCAGTGTGCGGACTAGCGGGGTGACAGATGCGCAGTATTTT. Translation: CASSVRTSGVTDAQYF. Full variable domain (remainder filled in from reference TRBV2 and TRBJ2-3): EPEVTQTPSHQVTQMGQEVILRCVPISNHLYFYWYRQILGQKVEFLVSFYNNEISEKSEIFDDQFSVERPDGSNFTLKIRSTKLEDSAMYFCASSVRTSGVTDAQYFGPGTRLTVL.

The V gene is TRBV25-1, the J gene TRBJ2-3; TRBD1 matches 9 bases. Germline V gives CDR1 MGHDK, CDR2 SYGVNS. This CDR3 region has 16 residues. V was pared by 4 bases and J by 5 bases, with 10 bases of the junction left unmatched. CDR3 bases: TGTGCCAGCAGTGGACCGGGGGGACAGGGAATAGATACGCAGTATTTT. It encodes CASSGPGGQGIDTQYF.

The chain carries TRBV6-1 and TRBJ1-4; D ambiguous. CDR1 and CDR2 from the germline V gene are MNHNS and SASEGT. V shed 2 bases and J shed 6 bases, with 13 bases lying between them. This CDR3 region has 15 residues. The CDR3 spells CASSELREAYEKLFF. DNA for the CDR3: TGTGCCAGCAGTGAACTGAGGGAGGCCTATGAAAAACTGTTTTTT.

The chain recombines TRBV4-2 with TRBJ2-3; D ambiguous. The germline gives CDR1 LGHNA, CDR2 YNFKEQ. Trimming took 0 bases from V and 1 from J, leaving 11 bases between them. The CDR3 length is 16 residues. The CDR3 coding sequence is TGTGCCAGCAGCCAAGATTTGGATAGGGGCACAGATACGCAGTATTTT. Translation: CASSQDLDRGTDTQYF.

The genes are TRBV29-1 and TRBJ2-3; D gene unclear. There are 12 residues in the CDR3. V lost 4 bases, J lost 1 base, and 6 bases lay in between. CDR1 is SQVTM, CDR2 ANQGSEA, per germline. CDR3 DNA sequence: TGCAGCGTTGTTGTTGGCACAGATACGCAGTATTTT. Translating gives CSVVVGTDTQYF.

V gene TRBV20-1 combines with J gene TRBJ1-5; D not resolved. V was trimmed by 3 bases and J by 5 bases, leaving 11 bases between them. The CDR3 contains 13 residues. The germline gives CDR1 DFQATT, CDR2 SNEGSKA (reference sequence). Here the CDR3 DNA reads TGCAGTGCTAGTAAGACGGTAGATCAGCCCCAGCATTTT. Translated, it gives CSASKTVDQPQHF.

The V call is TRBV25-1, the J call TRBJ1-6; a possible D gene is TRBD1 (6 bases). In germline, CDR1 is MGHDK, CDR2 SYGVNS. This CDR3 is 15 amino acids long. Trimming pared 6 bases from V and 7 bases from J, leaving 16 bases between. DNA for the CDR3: TGTGCCAGCAGAGAACAGGGCGATAGGAATTCACCCCTCCACTTT. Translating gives CASREQGDRNSPLHF.

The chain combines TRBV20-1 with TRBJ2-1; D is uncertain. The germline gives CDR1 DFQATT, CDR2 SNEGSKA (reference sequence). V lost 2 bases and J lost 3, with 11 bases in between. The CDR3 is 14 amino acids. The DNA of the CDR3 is TGCAGTGCTAGATCCCAGGAAAGCTACAATGAGCAGTTCTTC. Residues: CSARSQESYNEQFF.

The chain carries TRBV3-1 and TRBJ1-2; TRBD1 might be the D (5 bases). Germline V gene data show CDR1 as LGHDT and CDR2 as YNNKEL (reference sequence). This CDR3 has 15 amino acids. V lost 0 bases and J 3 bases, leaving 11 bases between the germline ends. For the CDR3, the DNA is TGTGCCAGCAGCCAAGATCCTTGGGACGACTATGGCTACACCTTC. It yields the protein CASSQDPWDDYGYTF.

CDR3 sequence reads: CASSSRGTGLDTQYF. CDR3 bases: TGCGCCAGCAGCTCAAGGGGGACAGGCTTAGATACGCAGTATTTT. The V call is TRBV5-1, the J call TRBJ2-3; 8 bases are shared with TRBD1. Unmatched junction bases numbered 8, after V lost 3 bases and J lost 5 bases. Germline assignment: CDR1 SGHRS and CDR2 YFSETQ. The CDR3 loop spans 15 amino acids.

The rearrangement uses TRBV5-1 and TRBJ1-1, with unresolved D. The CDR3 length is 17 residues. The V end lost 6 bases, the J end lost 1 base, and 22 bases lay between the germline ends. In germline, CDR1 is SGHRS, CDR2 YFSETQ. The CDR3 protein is CASTLGPGEGWNTEAFF. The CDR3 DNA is TGCGCCAGCACTCTTGGGCCAGGCGAGGGTTGGAACACTGAAGCTTTCTTT.

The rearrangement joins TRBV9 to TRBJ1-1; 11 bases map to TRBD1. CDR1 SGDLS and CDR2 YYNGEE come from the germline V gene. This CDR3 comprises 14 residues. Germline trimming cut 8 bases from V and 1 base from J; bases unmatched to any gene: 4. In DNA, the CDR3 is TGTGCCAGTGGGACAGGGGGATCGAACACTGAAGCTTTCTTT. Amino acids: CASGTGGSNTEAFF.

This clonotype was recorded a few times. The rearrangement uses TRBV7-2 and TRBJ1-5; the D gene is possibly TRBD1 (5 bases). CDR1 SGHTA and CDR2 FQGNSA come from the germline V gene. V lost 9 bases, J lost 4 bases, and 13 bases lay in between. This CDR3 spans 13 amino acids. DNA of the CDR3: TGTGCCAGTTGGGGGAGAGATAATCAGCCCCAGCATTTT. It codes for CASWGRDNQPQHF.

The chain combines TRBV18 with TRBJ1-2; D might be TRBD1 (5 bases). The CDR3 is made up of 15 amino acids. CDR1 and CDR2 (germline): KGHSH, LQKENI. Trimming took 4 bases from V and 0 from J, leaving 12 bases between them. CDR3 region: CASSLSRATNYGYTF. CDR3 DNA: TGTGCCAGCTCACTTTCCAGGGCCACTAACTATGGCTACACCTTC.

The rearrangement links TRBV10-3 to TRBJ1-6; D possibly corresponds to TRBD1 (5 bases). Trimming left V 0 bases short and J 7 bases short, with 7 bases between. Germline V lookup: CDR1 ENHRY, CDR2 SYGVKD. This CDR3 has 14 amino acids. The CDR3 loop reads CAISESGVNSPLHF. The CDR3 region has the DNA TGTGCCATCAGTGAGTCAGGGGTGAATTCACCCCTCCACTTT.

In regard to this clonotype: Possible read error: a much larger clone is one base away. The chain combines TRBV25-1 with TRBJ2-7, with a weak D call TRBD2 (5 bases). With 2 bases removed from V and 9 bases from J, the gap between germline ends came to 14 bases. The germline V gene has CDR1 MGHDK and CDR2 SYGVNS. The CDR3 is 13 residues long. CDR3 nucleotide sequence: TGTGCCAGCAGTGAAGGAGGTCTTAGAGGGCAGTACTTC. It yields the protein CASSEGGLRGQYF.

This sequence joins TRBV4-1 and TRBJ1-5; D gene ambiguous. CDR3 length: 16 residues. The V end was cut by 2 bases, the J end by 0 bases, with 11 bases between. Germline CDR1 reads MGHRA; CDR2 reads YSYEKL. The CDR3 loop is CASSQSTGHSNQPQHF. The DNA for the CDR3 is TGCGCCAGCAGCCAATCGACCGGGCATAGCAATCAGCCCCAGCATTTT.

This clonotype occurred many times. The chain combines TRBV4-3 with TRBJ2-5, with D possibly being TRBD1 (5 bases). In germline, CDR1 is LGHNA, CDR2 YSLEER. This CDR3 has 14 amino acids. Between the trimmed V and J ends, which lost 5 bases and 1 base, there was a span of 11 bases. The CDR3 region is CASSFLQGQETQYF. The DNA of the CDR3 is TGCGCCAGCAGCTTTCTCCAGGGCCAAGAGACCCAGTACTTC.